The sequence of this TCR beta chain was determined in a study of cytomegalovirus exposure and HLA in healthy donors. Overall study context: Ancestry clustering placed 70% to 90% of 350 to 500 genotyped donors in the Caucasian-associated cluster.

Study-level points and caveats: Presence/absence results assume similar sequencing depth per donor, which may not hold.

The PCR used 60 Vbeta and 13 Jbeta primers. The protocol was immunoSEQ multiplex PCR, while the TCRdb copy is restricted to in-frame clones and leaves out a portion. Here the sample spans fewer than 200,000 clones, roughly nine tenths being singletons. Concerning this clone itself: Its specificity is not known.

The sequence was collected from a girl less than two years old in good health and CMV-seronegative. The specimen sequenced was PBMCs.

The CDR3 region has the DNA TGTGCCAGCAGCTTAGTCGGCCTAGACTCTAATGAGCAGTTCTTC. Translated: CASSLVGLDSNEQFF. The V and J genes are TRBV11-2 and TRBJ2-1, with D unresolved. The CDR3 totals 15 residues. V gave up 1 base and J gave up 7 bases, with 14 bases separating them. Per germline, CDR1 SGHAT and CDR2 FQNNGV.